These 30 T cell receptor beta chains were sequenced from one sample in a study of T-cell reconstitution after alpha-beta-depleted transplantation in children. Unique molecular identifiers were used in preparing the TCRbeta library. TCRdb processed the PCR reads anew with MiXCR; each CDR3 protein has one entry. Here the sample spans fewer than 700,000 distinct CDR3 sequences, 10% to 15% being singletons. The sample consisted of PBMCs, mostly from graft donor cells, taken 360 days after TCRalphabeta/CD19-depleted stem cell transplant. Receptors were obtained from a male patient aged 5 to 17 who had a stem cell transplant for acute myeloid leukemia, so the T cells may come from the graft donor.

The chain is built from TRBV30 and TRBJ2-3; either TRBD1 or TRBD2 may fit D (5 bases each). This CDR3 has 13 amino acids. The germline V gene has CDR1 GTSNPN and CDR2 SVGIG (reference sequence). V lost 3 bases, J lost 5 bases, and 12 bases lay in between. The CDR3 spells CAWSRGNGDTQYF. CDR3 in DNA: TGTGCCTGGAGCCGGGGCAATGGAGATACGCAGTATTTT.

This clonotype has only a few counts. In DNA form, the CDR3 reads TGCAGTGCCGTAAGCCCCGGGACTAGCGGGAGAAGGACCTACGAGCAGTACTTC. It specifies CSAVSPGTSGRRTYEQYF. V and J are TRBV20-1 and TRBJ2-7; TRBD2 aligns across 14 bases. Germline V gene sequence: CDR1 DFQATT, CDR2 SNEGSKA (reference sequence). The CDR3 totals 18 residues. The trim removed 6 bases at V and 2 bases at J, leaving 15 bases unmatched.

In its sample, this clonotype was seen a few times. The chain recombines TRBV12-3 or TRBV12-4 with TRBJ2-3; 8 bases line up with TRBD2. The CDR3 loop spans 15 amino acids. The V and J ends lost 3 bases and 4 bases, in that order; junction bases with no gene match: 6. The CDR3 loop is CASSFGGEWSDTQYF. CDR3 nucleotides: TGTGCCAGCAGTTTCGGGGGGGAATGGTCAGATACGCAGTATTTT.

The CDR3 is CSVERRGQDGYTF. DNA for the CDR3: TGCAGCGTTGAAAGAAGGGGGCAGGATGGCTACACCTTC. The genes are TRBV29-1 and TRBJ1-2; 7 positions match TRBD1. The CDR3 contains 13 residues. V was pared by 2 bases and J by 6 bases, with 6 bases of the junction left unmatched. Germline CDR1 and CDR2: SQVTM and ANQGSEA.

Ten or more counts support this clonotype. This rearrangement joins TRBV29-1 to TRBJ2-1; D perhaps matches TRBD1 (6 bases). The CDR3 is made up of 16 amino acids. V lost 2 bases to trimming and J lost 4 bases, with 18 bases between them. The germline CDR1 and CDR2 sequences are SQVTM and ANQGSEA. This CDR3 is CSVETPDRIKYNEQFF. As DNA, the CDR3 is TGCAGCGTTGAAACCCCCGACAGGATCAAGTACAATGAGCAGTTCTTC.

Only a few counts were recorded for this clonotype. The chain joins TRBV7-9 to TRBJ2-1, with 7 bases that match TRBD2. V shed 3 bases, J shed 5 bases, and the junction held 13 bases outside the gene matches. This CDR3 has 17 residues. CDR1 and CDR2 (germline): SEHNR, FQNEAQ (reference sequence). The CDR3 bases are TGTGCCAGCAGCTTCCTCCGACTAGCAACTAGGGACAATGAGCAGTTCTTC. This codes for CASSFLRLATRDNEQFF.

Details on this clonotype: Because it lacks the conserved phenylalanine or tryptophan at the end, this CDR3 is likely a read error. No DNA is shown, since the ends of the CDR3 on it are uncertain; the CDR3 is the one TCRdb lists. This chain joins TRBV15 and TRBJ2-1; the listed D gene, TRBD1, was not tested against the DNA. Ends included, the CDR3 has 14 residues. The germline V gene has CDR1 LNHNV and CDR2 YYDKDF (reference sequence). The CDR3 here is CATSRPSAASLVLL.

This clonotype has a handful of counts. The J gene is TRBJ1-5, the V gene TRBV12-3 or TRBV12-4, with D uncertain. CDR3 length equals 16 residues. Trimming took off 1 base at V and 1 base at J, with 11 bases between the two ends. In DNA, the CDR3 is TGTGCCAGCAGTTTAGAAGGGATCGTAAGCAATCAGCCCCAGCATTTT. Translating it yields CASSLEGIVSNQPQHF.

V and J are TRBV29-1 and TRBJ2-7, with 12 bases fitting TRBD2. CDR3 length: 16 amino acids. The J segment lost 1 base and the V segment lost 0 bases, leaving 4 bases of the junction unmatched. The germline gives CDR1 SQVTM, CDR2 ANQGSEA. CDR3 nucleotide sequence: TGCAGCGTTGAAGAAGCTAGCGGGAGGGAGTCCTACGAGCAGTACTTC. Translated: CSVEEASGRESYEQYF.

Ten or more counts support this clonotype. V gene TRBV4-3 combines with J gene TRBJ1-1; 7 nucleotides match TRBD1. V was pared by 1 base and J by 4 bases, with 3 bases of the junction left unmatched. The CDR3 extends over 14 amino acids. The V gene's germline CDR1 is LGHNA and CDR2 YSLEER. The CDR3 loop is CASSQVAGGTEAFF. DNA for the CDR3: TGCGCCAGCAGCCAAGTGGCAGGGGGCACTGAAGCTTTCTTT.

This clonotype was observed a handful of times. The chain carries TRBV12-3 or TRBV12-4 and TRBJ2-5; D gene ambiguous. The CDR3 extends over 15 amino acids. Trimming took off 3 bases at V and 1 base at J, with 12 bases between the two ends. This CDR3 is CASSLWGLRQETQYF. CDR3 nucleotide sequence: TGTGCCAGCAGTTTGTGGGGTTTACGCCAAGAGACCCAGTACTTC.

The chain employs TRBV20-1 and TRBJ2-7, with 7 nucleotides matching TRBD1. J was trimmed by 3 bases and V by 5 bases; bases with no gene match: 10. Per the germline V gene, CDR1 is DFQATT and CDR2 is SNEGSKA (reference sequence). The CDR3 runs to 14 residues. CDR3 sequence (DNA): TGCAGTGCTGAGGGAACAGGGGCGGTCTACGAGCAGTACTTC. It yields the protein CSAEGTGAVYEQYF.

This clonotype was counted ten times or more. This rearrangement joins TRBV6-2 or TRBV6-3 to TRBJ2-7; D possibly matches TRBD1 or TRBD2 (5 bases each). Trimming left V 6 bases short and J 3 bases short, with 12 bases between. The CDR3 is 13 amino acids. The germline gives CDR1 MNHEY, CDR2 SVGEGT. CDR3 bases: TGTGCCAGCAGCCACGTTGGGGGCTACGAGCAGTACTTC. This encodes CASSHVGGYEQYF.

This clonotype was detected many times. The CDR3 nucleotides read TGTGCCAGCAGCTTTCTAGTGGCAGGCGGCACAGATACGCAGTATTTT. This sequence encodes CASSFLVAGGTDTQYF. The rearrangement uses TRBV11-1 and TRBJ2-3; D is undetermined. V lost 3 bases to trimming and J lost 1 base, with 14 bases between them. Per germline, CDR1 SGHAT and CDR2 FQDESV (reference sequence). The CDR3 has 16 amino acids.

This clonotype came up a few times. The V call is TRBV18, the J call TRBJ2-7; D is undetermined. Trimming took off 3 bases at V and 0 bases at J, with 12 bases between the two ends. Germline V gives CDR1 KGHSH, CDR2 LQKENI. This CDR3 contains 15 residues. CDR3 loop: CASSPWAISSYEQYF. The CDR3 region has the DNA TGTGCCAGCTCACCCTGGGCTATTTCCTCCTACGAGCAGTACTTC.

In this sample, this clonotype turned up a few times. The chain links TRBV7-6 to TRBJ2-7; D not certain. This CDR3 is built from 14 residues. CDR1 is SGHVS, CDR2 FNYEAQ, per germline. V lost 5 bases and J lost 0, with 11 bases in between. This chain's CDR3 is CASSQTLTSYEQYF. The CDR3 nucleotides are TGTGCCAGCAGCCAGACTCTTACCTCCTACGAGCAGTACTTC.

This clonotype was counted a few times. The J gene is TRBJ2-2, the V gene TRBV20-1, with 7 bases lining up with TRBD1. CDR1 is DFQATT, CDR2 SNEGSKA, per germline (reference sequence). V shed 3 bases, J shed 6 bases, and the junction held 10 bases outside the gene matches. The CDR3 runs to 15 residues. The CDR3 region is CSASGPTGASGELFF. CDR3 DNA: TGCAGTGCTAGTGGCCCCACAGGGGCCTCCGGGGAGCTGTTTTTT.

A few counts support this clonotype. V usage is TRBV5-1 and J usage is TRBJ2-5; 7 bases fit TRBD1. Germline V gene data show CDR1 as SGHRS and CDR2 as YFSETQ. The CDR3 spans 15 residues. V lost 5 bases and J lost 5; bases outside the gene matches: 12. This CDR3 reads CASRRKGALEETQYF. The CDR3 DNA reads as TGCGCCAGCAGAAGAAAGGGGGCGCTGGAGGAGACCCAGTACTTC.

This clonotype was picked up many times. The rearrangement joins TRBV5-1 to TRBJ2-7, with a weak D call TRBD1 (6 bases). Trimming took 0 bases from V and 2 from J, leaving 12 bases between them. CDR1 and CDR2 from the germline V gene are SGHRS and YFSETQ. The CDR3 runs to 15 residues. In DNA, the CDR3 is TGCGCCAGCAGCTTGGCACTAACAGGGCCCTACGAGCAGTACTTC. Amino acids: CASSLALTGPYEQYF.

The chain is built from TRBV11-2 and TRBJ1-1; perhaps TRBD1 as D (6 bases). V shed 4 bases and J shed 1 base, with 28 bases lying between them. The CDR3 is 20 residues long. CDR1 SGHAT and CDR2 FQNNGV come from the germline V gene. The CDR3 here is CASSSRGRGRPTTGNTEAFF. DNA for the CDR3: TGTGCCAGCAGCTCTCGGGGCAGGGGCCGCCCCACGACTGGGAACACTGAAGCTTTCTTT.

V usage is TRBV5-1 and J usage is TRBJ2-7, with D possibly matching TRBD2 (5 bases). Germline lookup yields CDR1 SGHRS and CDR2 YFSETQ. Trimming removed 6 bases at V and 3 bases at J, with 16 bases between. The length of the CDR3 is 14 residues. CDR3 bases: TGCGCCAGCACCCTTGCGGGTAAAGGCTACGAGCAGTACTTC. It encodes CASTLAGKGYEQYF.

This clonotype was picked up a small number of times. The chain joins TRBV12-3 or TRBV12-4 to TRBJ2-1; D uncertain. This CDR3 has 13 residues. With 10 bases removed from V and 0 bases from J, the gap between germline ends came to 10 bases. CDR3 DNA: TGTGCCACCAGGACCAGCTCCTACAATGAGCAGTTCTTC. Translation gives CATRTSSYNEQFF.

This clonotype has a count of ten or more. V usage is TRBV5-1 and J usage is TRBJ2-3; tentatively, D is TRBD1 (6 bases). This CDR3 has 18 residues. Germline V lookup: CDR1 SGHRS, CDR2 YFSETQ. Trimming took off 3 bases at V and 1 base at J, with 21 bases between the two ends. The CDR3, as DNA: TGCGCCAGCAGCTCCCGACAGGCGAGAGGTGGAGGCACAGATACGCAGTATTTT. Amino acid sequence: CASSSRQARGGGTDTQYF.

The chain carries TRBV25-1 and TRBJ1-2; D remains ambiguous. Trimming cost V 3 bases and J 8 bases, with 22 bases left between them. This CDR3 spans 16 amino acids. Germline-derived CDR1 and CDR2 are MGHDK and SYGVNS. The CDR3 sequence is CASSDPGIGQLWGYTF. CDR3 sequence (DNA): TGTGCCAGCAGTGATCCCGGGATAGGTCAACTGTGGGGCTACACCTTC.

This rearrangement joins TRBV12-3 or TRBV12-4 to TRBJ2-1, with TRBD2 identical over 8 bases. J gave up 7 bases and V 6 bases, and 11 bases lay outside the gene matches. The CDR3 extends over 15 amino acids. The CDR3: CASRYRSGRLNEQFF. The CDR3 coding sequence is TGTGCCAGCAGATACCGCAGCGGGAGATTAAATGAGCAGTTCTTC.

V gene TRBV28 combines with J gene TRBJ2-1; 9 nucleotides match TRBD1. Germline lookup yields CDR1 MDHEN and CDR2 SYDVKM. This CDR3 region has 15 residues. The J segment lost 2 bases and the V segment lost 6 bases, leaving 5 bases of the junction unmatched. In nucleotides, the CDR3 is TGTGCCAGCAGGGGGGGGACAGGGCCCTACAATGAGCAGTTCTTC. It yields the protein CASRGGTGPYNEQFF.

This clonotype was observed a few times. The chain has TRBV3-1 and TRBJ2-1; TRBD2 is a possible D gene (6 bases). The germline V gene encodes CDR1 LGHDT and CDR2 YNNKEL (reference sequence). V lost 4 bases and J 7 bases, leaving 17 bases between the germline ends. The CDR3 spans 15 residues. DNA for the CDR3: TGTGCCAGCAGCCCCTGGGACTTCCAACCGAATGAGCAGTTCTTC. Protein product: CASSPWDFQPNEQFF.

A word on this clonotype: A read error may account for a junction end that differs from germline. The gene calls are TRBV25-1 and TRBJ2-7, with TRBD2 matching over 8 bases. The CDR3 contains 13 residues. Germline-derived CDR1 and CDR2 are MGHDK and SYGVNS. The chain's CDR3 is CASSELGREGRHF. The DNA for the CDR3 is TGTGCCAGCAGTGAATTGGGTCGGGAGGGCCGCCACTTC.

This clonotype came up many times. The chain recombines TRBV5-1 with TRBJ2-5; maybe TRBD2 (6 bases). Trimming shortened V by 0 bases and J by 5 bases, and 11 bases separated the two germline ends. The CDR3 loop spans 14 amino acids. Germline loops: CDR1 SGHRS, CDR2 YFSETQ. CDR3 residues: CASSLGRDGETQYF. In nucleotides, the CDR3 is TGCGCCAGCAGCTTGGGGCGGGATGGGGAGACCCAGTACTTC.

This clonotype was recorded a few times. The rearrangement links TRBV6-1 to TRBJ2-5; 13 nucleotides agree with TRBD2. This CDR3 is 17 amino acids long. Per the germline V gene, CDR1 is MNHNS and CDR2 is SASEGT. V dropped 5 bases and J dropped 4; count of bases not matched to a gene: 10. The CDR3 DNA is TGTGCCAGCAGTAGGCCCTCACTAGCGGGAGGGTTAGAGACCCAGTACTTC. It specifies CASSRPSLAGGLETQYF.